This T cell receptor beta chain was sequenced during a study of T cell responses to AZD1222 COVID-19 vaccine. Sequenced by immunoSEQ multiplex PCR; TCRdb stores in-frame clones only, minus some. This sample has tens of thousands of clones; about three quarters occur once, and the top ten carry 12%. Trimming took 5 bases from V and 5 from J; bases not matched to a gene: 5. Germline loops: CDR1 SGHAT, CDR2 FQNNGV. This CDR3 spans 15 amino acids. The study, taken as a whole, reports: White British people made up most donors, females outnumbered males, and clonal diversity was possibly underestimated.

Only a few counts were recorded for this clone. Its antigen is as yet unknown. The material sequenced was peripheral blood, taken on day 0 of AZD1222 vaccination. The TCR originated in an adult in good health. The chain couples TRBV11-2 to TRBJ2-1, with 11 bases that match TRBD2. For the CDR3, the DNA is TGTGCCAGCAGCCTTCTAGCGGGGGGCAACAATGAGCAGTTCTTC. Encoded protein: CASSLLAGGNNEQFF.